This T cell receptor beta chain was sequenced during a study of STAT3 mutations in large granular lymphocyte leukemia. About the research overall: Canonical activating STAT3 mutations were detected in roughly half of the longitudinally sequenced T-LGLL patients.

Whole-study findings and limits: At least one immunodominant TCR beta clonotype appeared in every T-cell large granular lymphocyte leukemia patient. Treatment regimens differed across patients between samplings. In several patients, dominant TCR clone burden exceeded STAT3 mutant burden.

In this sample, this clone turned up a few times. The antigen remains unidentified. J lost 4 bases, V lost 4 bases, and 5 bases had no gene match. Germline loops: CDR1 MNHEY, CDR2 SMNVEV (reference sequence). There are 14 residues in the CDR3. TCRbeta libraries averaged around 42,000 productive templates per sample. TCRdb's table, derived via immunoSEQ multiplex PCR, lists solely in-frame clones and lacks some. The table records thousands of clones, 92% of them present only once. Specimen: peripheral blood mononuclear cells. The V and J genes are TRBV27 and TRBJ2-7; TRBD1 matches 9 bases. This receptor was identified in a man aged 55-75 years with T-cell large granular lymphocyte leukemia. Some clones in this sample may be carry-over from other donors' samples. Here the CDR3 reads CASSSWDRVYEQYF. The CDR3 nucleotides read TGTGCCAGCAGTTCCTGGGACAGGGTTTACGAGCAGTACTTC.